The 18 T cell receptor beta chains given below trace back to one sample, sequenced in a study of CD8+CD57+ T cells in acquired aplastic anemia. Profiles of TCR beta VDJ and CDR3 were generated from a genomic DNA template. MiXCR, run by TCRdb on the reads, gives a single entry per CDR3 protein. Counted here are about 170,000 distinct CDR3 sequences, roughly 63% occurring once; the ten biggest clones make up 45% to 55%. Sequenced: sorted CD4+, CD8+, or CD8+CD57+ T cells (not recorded which) from PBMCs. The source of these receptors is a human donor in good health.

The V call is TRBV29-1, the J call TRBJ2-1, with a tentative D call TRBD2 (5 bases). V was trimmed by 6 bases and J by 0 bases, leaving 15 bases between them. CDR1 is SQVTM and CDR2 is ANQGSEA in the germline V gene. The CDR3 totals 15 residues. The CDR3 coding sequence is TGCAGCGTAGGAGGTGGCGGGCTCTCCTACAATGAGCAGTTCTTC. Its translation is CSVGGGGLSYNEQFF.

The genes are TRBV3-1 and TRBJ2-7, with a possible D match to TRBD2 (5 bases). Trimming pared 0 bases from V and 6 bases from J, leaving 21 bases between. The CDR3 loop spans 17 amino acids. Germline CDR1 LGHDT, CDR2 YNNKEL (reference sequence). CDR3 nucleotide sequence: TGTGCCAGCAGCCAAGATGGGATAGGACTTGGGCGTCTCGAGCAGTACTTC. Translating it yields CASSQDGIGLGRLEQYF.

Of note for this clonotype: At one boundary the junction diverges from the germline segment, which might be a read error. This sequence joins TRBV24-1 and TRBJ2-3, with D tentatively TRBD2 (6 bases). The germline V gene has CDR1 KGHDR and CDR2 SFDVKD. There are 16 residues in the CDR3. CDR3 nucleotide sequence: TGTGCCACCAGTGATAGAGCCGGAGGGAGCATAGATACGCAGTATTTT. Translated, it gives CATSDRAGGSIDTQYF.

The table lists this clonotype with many counts. In DNA, the CDR3 is TGTGCCAGCAGCTCAGATGGGGTTTCAACTAATGAAAAACTGTTTTTT. Its translation: CASSSDGVSTNEKLFF. The chain employs TRBV9 and TRBJ1-4; D call uncertain. Germline values: CDR1 SGDLS, CDR2 YYNGEE. This CDR3 is 16 amino acids long. The V end was cut by 4 bases, the J end by 0 bases, with 13 bases between.

This chain connects TRBV2 to TRBJ1-5; D gene ambiguous. The germline CDR1 and CDR2 sequences are SNHLY and FYNNEI. Trimming shortened V by 8 bases and J by 2 bases, and 13 bases separated the two germline ends. The length of the CDR3 is 14 residues. CDR3 in amino acids: CASAPDGRNQPQHF. Here the CDR3 DNA reads TGTGCCAGCGCCCCAGACGGACGCAATCAGCCCCAGCATTTT.

The V call is TRBV11-2, the J call TRBJ2-3; no clear D gene. The V gene lost 5 bases and the J gene lost 2 bases, with 8 bases spanning the gap. Germline CDR1 SGHAT, CDR2 FQNNGV. The CDR3 spans 13 residues. The CDR3 bases are TGTGCCAGCAGCCACGCCTTCACAGATACGCAGTATTTT. This codes for CASSHAFTDTQYF.

The chain couples TRBV5-1 to TRBJ2-3; TRBD1 matches at 7 bases. V shed 2 bases, J shed 2 bases, and the junction held 8 bases outside the gene matches. Germline lookup yields CDR1 SGHRS and CDR2 YFSETQ. The CDR3 covers 16 residues. CDR3 region: CASSFRGQKFTDTQYF. The CDR3 DNA reads TGCGCCAGCAGCTTTAGGGGACAGAAATTCACAGATACGCAGTATTTT.

V is TRBV10-3 and J is TRBJ1-5; perhaps TRBD1 as D (5 bases). Per germline, CDR1 ENHRY and CDR2 SYGVKD. V dropped 3 bases and J dropped 1 base, with 13 bases sitting between them. This CDR3 comprises 16 residues. The CDR3: CAISDREHLSNQPQHF. The CDR3 DNA sequence: TGTGCCATCAGTGACAGGGAACACCTGAGCAATCAGCCCCAGCATTTT.

V usage is TRBV5-1 and J usage is TRBJ1-1; D remains unclear. V lost 0 bases and J lost 2, with 11 bases in between. The germline V gene encodes CDR1 SGHRS and CDR2 YFSETQ. This CDR3 is 15 amino acids long. DNA for the CDR3: TGCGCCAGCAGCTTGGCCCCGACGGGAAACACTGAAGCTTTCTTT. Amino acid sequence: CASSLAPTGNTEAFF.

The chain is built from TRBV2 and TRBJ2-3; D call uncertain. The CDR3 runs to 10 residues. V dropped 5 bases and J dropped 10 bases, with 7 bases sitting between them. CDR1 is SNHLY and CDR2 is FYNNEI in the germline V gene. The CDR3 DNA reads TGTGCCAGCAGTATACTATCGCAGTATTTT. It yields the protein CASSILSQYF.

The chain is built from TRBV5-1 and TRBJ2-7, with TRBD2 identical over 8 bases. Germline V gene lookup returns CDR1 SGHRS and CDR2 YFSETQ. The CDR3 covers 14 residues. After removal of 3 bases from V and 7 bases from J, the junction contained 9 bases not matched to a gene. The CDR3 region has the DNA TGCGCCAGCAGCTCCACCAGCGGGAGTGCGGAGCAGTACTTC. This encodes CASSSTSGSAEQYF.

This clonotype was seen a handful of times. This chain connects TRBV24-1 to TRBJ2-1, with 12 bases fitting TRBD2. Germline CDR1 is KGHDR and CDR2 is SFDVKD. The ends lost 3 bases at V and 9 bases at J; junction bases unmatched: 8. CDR3 size: 16 residues. Written as DNA, the CDR3 is TGTGCCACCAGTGATCCGCTAGCGGGGGGGCCTGGTGAGCAGTTCTTC. It translates to CATSDPLAGGPGEQFF.

As concerns this clonotype: Mismatch with germline at one junction end may stem from a read error. The chain links TRBV7-7 to TRBJ2-5, with D perhaps given as TRBD1 or TRBD2 (5 bases each). CDR1 SSHAT and CDR2 FNYEAQ come from the germline V gene (reference sequence). The CDR3 consists of 14 residues. The CDR3 DNA follows: TGTGCTAGCAGCTTTTGGGGGAGAAGGGAGACCCAGTACTTC. Encoded protein: CASSFWGRRETQYF.

V is TRBV7-9 and J is TRBJ1-4; 7 bases align to TRBD1. Germline trimming cut 6 bases from V and 3 bases from J; bases unmatched to any gene: 4. This CDR3 is built from 14 residues. Germline V gene lookup returns CDR1 SEHNR and CDR2 FQNEAQ (reference sequence). CDR3 residues: CASSWDSANEKLFF. As DNA, the CDR3 is TGTGCCAGCAGTTGGGACAGTGCTAATGAAAAACTGTTTTTT.

This clonotype has only a few counts. The V call is TRBV15, the J call TRBJ2-7; TRBD2 agrees at 7 bases. The CDR3 has 13 residues. Germline assignment: CDR1 LNHNV and CDR2 YYDKDF (reference sequence). The V gene end was trimmed by 0 bases and the J gene end by 6 bases; junction bases not matched to a gene: 2. CDR3 protein: CATSRDSGVEQYF. The DNA for the CDR3 is TGTGCCACCAGCAGAGACAGCGGGGTCGAGCAGTACTTC.

This clonotype occurred once. The V gene is TRBV4-1, the J gene TRBJ2-7; D could derive from TRBD1 or TRBD2 (7 bases each). Deletions cut 5 bases from V and 3 bases from J, with 17 bases between. CDR3 length: 15 amino acids. Germline CDR1 reads MGHRA; CDR2 reads YSYEKL. For the CDR3, the DNA is TGCGCCAGCAGCTCCTTTTCAGGGGGGGACTACGAGCAGTACTTC. It codes for CASSSFSGGDYEQYF.

The rearrangement uses TRBV6-1 and TRBJ1-1, with 9 positions matching TRBD1. Losses at the gene ends were 2 bases for V and 6 bases for J; bases not matched to a gene: 4. CDR3 length equals 14 residues. Germline CDR1 MNHNS, CDR2 SASEGT. CDR3 residues: CASSELGQGAEAFF. CDR3 in DNA: TGTGCCAGCAGTGAATTGGGACAGGGCGCTGAAGCTTTCTTT.

With respect to this clonotype: One end of the junction is discordant with germline, which a read error may explain. The J gene is TRBJ2-1, the V gene TRBV9; TRBD2 matches 9 bases. Germline V gives CDR1 SGDLS, CDR2 YYNGEE. This CDR3 spans 15 amino acids. The CDR3 loop reads CASWNSGGSYNEQFF. The CDR3 region has the DNA TGCGCCAGCTGGAATAGCGGGGGCTCCTACAATGAGCAGTTCTTC.